This T cell receptor (beta chain) was captured in a study of cytomegalovirus exposure and HLA in healthy donors. The overall study: Falling in the Caucasian-associated ancestry cluster were about 80% of under 450 genotyped donors.

The PCR ran on 60 Vbeta and 13 Jbeta primers. Clones were read by immunoSEQ multiplex PCR, and TCRdb kept only the in-frame ones, dropping some. The sample has 200,000 to 250,000 clones, about 80% seen once. CDR1 is SGHTA and CDR2 is FQGNSA in the germline V gene. Trimming stripped 0 bases from V and 8 bases from J, with 17 bases between. The CDR3 loop spans 16 amino acids. Study-wide results and limits: Later analysis found that TCR beta chains associated with HLA were more clonally expanded than other, equally common chains.

This clone was detected a few times. What it binds is not known. This chain joins TRBV7-2 and TRBJ2-1; weak D call: TRBD1 (5 bases). Sequencing used PBMCs. This TCR came from a woman in her 40s in good health and CMV-seronegative. DNA of the CDR3: TGTGCCAGCAGCTTAGCGCTGGACATGTCGAACGATGAGCAGTTCTTC. Amino acid sequence: CASSLALDMSNDEQFF.